The next 6 T cell receptor beta chains were all read from a single sample in a study of T-cell reconstitution after alpha-beta-depleted transplantation in children. Unique molecular identifiers tagged the TCRbeta library. TCRdb analysed the PCR reads with MiXCR anew, one entry per CDR3 protein. Of some 300,000 distinct CDR3 sequences in the sample, roughly a tenth were seen once. The specimen was PBMCs, collected before TCRalphabeta/CD19-depleted stem cell transplant. The receptors here all came from a boy under two years old with acute myeloid leukemia, due to receive a stem cell transplant.

This clonotype was seen repeatedly, ten times or more. V and J are TRBV20-1 and TRBJ2-1; unclear D gene. Trimming shortened V by 3 bases and J by 0 bases, and 6 bases separated the two germline ends. The CDR3 runs to 13 residues. Germline V gene sequence: CDR1 DFQATT, CDR2 SNEGSKA (reference sequence). This chain's CDR3 is CSASGLSYNEQFF. The CDR3 DNA reads as TGCAGTGCTAGCGGGCTCTCCTACAATGAGCAGTTCTTC.

This clonotype was recorded at least ten times. The chain joins TRBV5-1 to TRBJ2-5; 13 bases are a match to TRBD2. CDR3 size: 17 residues. V shed 1 base and J 2 bases; nucleotides not matched to a gene: 5. The germline V gene has CDR1 SGHRS and CDR2 YFSETQ. The chain's CDR3 is CASSLPGTSGTQETQYF. DNA for the CDR3: TGCGCCAGCAGCTTGCCCGGGACTAGCGGGACACAAGAGACCCAGTACTTC.

The sample holds many counts of this clonotype. The CDR3 sequence: CASSLTTGSGEQYF. Here the CDR3 DNA reads TGCGCCAGCAGCTTGACCACAGGGTCGGGGGAGCAGTACTTC. The chain combines TRBV5-1 with TRBJ2-7; TRBD1 is a possible D gene (6 bases). V lost 1 base and J 7 bases, leaving 15 bases between the germline ends. This CDR3 has 14 amino acids. The V gene's germline CDR1 is SGHRS and CDR2 YFSETQ.

Many counts were recorded for this clonotype. This chain uses TRBV9 with TRBJ1-4; D is possibly TRBD1 (6 bases). Trimming pared 7 bases from V and 7 bases from J, leaving 20 bases between. Germline V gene data show CDR1 as SGDLS and CDR2 as YYNGEE. The CDR3 spans 15 residues. DNA of the CDR3: TGTGCCAGCGCCGCCTCCCAGGGCAGGGGTGAAAAACTGTTTTTT. The encoded protein is CASAASQGRGEKLFF.

This clonotype was detected many times. No conserved phenylalanine or tryptophan is present at the end of the CDR3, so a read error is the likely explanation. The chain is built from TRBV12-3 or TRBV12-4 and TRBJ2-5; the D is unclear. The V end was cut by 3 bases, the J end by 6 bases, with 5 bases between. This CDR3 has 11 residues. The CDR3: CASSFEKTQYI. As DNA, the CDR3 is TGTGCCAGCAGTTTTGAGAAGACCCAGTACATC.

At least ten counts were recorded for this clonotype. The chain links TRBV6-5 to TRBJ2-3; 9 bases map to TRBD1. Germline V gene data show CDR1 as MNHEY and CDR2 as SVGAGI. Trimming removed 3 bases from V and 3 bases from J; junction bases left unmatched: 10. This CDR3 region has 17 residues. CDR3 nucleotides: TGTGCCAGCAGTTATACGGCGACAGGGGGAAGGACAGATACGCAGTATTTT. The encoded protein is CASSYTATGGRTDTQYF.